This T cell receptor beta chain emerged from a study of blood T cell repertoires in COVID-19. With 7 bases clipped from V and 4 bases from J, the junction kept 12 bases outside the gene matches. There are 15 residues in the CDR3. The germline V gene encodes CDR1 SGHDN and CDR2 FVKESK. Original methodology: Amplification of reference gene primers was used by the study to estimate nucleated cell counts. Profiling relied on immunoSEQ multiplex PCR, and the TCRdb table lists in-frame clones only, not all of them. V and J calls and clone size are those listed in that table; D and trimming were worked out from the DNA. The sample holds some 50,000 clones, roughly four fifths seen once.

The genes are TRBV14 and TRBJ2-7; TRBD1 agrees at 8 bases. Sequences were obtained from peripheral blood. The TCR originated in a woman aged 80 or over with acute or convalescent COVID-19. The CDR3 loop is CASTPSRDRWYEQYF. The CDR3 DNA is TGTGCCAGCACCCCAAGTCGGGACAGGTGGTACGAGCAGTACTTC.